The 27 T cell receptor beta chains below were found in one sample sequenced in a study of molecular identifiers for immune sequencing clone quantification. A single record per CDR3 protein comes from TCRdb applying MiXCR to the PCR reads. The sample lists some 96,000 distinct CDR3 sequences; roughly a quarter were seen once. The sequenced material came from naive CD8+ T cells from blood, with Jurkat cell RNA spiked in. As for subset: FACS-sorted CD8+CD4-CCR7+CD45RA+ naive T cells. These receptors were collected from a human donor in good health. Some libraries in this study had Jurkat cell RNA spiked in.

The V and J genes are TRBV5-4 and TRBJ2-1; D is possibly TRBD1 (6 bases). Germline assignment: CDR1 SGHNT and CDR2 YYREEE (reference sequence). The germline V and J ends were trimmed by 5 bases and 7 bases, with 16 bases remaining between them. The CDR3 spans 14 residues. CDR3 in DNA: TGTGCCAGCAGGAATTTAGAGACAGGTAATGAGCAGTTCTTC. Residues: CASRNLETGNEQFF.

The CDR3 DNA sequence: TGCGCCAGCAGCCAAGATCGGCAGTTTACTTACGAGCAGTACTTC. It specifies CASSQDRQFTYEQYF. The rearrangement joins TRBV4-1 to TRBJ2-7; D ambiguous. Germline V CDR1 and CDR2: MGHRA, YSYEKL. Deletions cut 0 bases from V and 4 bases from J, with 13 bases between. The CDR3 contains 15 residues.

In its sample, this clonotype was seen many times. V gene TRBV27 combines with J gene TRBJ1-1; tentatively, D is TRBD1 (5 bases). The CDR3 is made up of 13 amino acids. The germline V gene has CDR1 MNHEY and CDR2 SMNVEV (reference sequence). V was clipped by 8 bases and J by 1 base, with 11 bases between them. The CDR3 nucleotides read TGTGCCAGCGGCTACACAGGGAACACTGAAGCTTTCTTT. Translated: CASGYTGNTEAFF.

This clonotype was picked up many times. The chain recombines TRBV5-1 with TRBJ2-5, with TRBD2 identical over 8 bases. CDR3 size: 16 residues. V shed 3 bases and J 1 base; nucleotides not matched to a gene: 8. Germline-derived CDR1 and CDR2 are SGHRS and YFSETQ. This CDR3 is CASSSRGREAQETQYF. The CDR3 nucleotides read TGCGCCAGCAGCTCCCGGGGGCGGGAGGCCCAAGAGACCCAGTACTTC.

The chain joins TRBV7-2 to TRBJ2-7; tentatively, D is TRBD1 (6 bases). CDR1 is SGHTA, CDR2 FQGNSA, per germline. This CDR3 is 18 amino acids long. Trimming took off 6 bases at V and 3 bases at J, with 27 bases between the two ends. The CDR3 DNA reads TGTGCCAGCAGATTTACCGGGACGCTTGAAGGGGGATACTACGAGCAGTACTTC. Its translation: CASRFTGTLEGGYYEQYF.

In this sample, this clonotype turned up many times. CDR3 region: CASSQPGQGREKLFF. The CDR3 nucleotides read TGTGCCAGCAGCCAACCGGGACAGGGACGTGAAAAACTGTTTTTT. The rearrangement links TRBV7-9 to TRBJ1-4, with 9 positions matching TRBD1. The ends lost 5 bases at V and 7 bases at J; junction bases unmatched: 8. This CDR3 spans 15 amino acids. Germline loops: CDR1 SEHNR, CDR2 FQNEAQ (reference sequence).

The J gene is TRBJ1-5, the V gene TRBV6-5; a possible D gene is TRBD1 (6 bases). Trimming shortened V by 0 bases and J by 11 bases, and 17 bases separated the two germline ends. From germline, CDR1 is MNHEY and CDR2 SVGAGI. The CDR3 extends over 15 amino acids. The CDR3 bases are TGTGCCAGCAGTTACTCGGGGGGGCCCAAAAGGTCCCAGCATTTT. Translation: CASSYSGGPKRSQHF.

The J gene is TRBJ2-5, the V gene TRBV7-9; TRBD2 aligns across 12 bases. Germline CDR1 reads SEHNR; CDR2 reads FQNEAQ (reference sequence). V shed 5 bases and J 5 bases; nucleotides not matched to a gene: 6. This CDR3 is built from 15 residues. The CDR3 spells CASSPRTSGTETQYF. CDR3 DNA: TGTGCCAGCAGCCCAAGGACTAGCGGGACGGAGACCCAGTACTTC.

Comment on this clonotype: A much larger clonotype is one base distant, so this may be a read error. The gene calls are TRBV19 and TRBJ2-7; 7 positions match TRBD1. From germline, CDR1 is LNHDA and CDR2 SQIVND (reference sequence). This CDR3 comprises 13 residues. CDR3 in amino acids: CASSWDSSYERYF. The CDR3 DNA reads as TGTGCCAGTAGCTGGGACAGCTCCTACGAGCGGTACTTC.

In the case of this clonotype: This may be a read error, as it is one base from a much larger clone. The V call is TRBV4-1, the J call TRBJ2-7, with a weak D call TRBD2 (5 bases). This CDR3 contains 14 residues. V dropped 6 bases and J dropped 3 bases, with 15 bases sitting between them. The germline CDR1 and CDR2 sequences are MGHRA and YSYEKL. DNA of the CDR3: TGCGCCAGCAGACAACACCGGGGAGACTACGAGCAGTACTTC. Protein product: CASRQHRGDYEQYF.

CDR3 sequence (DNA): TGCAGTGCCAGAACGGGGAGCTCCTACGAGCAGTACTTC. Protein sequence: CSARTGSSYEQYF. The gene calls are TRBV20-1 and TRBJ2-7, with D possibly being TRBD2 (5 bases). Trimming cost V 6 bases and J 0 bases, with 12 bases left between them. The germline CDR1 and CDR2 sequences are DFQATT and SNEGSKA (reference sequence). The CDR3 loop spans 13 amino acids.

This clonotype was detected only a few times. This sequence joins TRBV3-2 and TRBJ1-1; TRBD1, as called in the table, went unchecked against the DNA. TRBV3-2 is a pseudogene locus. This CDR3 contains 19 residues. This CDR3 is CASSLRLTGGVPMNTEAFF. CDR3 nucleotide sequence: TGTGCCAGCAGCCTCCGTCTTACAGGGGGGGTACCTATGAACACTGAAGCTTTCTTT.

This clonotype was picked up one time. This may stem from a read error, because a much larger clone lies one nucleotide away. The chain joins TRBV6-2 or TRBV6-3 to TRBJ2-1, with a tentative D call TRBD2 (5 bases). Looked up from germline, CDR1 is MNHEY and CDR2 is SVGEGT. This CDR3 contains 13 residues. V lost 2 bases and J 7 bases, leaving 9 bases between the germline ends. The CDR3 spells CASSYPRTNEQFF. The CDR3 DNA reads as TGTGCCAGCAGTTACCCCCGGACTAATGAGCAGTTCTTC.

In this sample, this clonotype turned up many times. DNA for the CDR3: TGTGCCAGCAGTGATGACAGTACTGCCTATAGCAATCAGCCCCAGCATTTT. The encoded protein is CASSDDSTAYSNQPQHF. The chain employs TRBV2 and TRBJ1-5, with D possibly TRBD1 on 5 matching bases. This CDR3 comprises 17 residues. In germline, CDR1 is SNHLY, CDR2 FYNNEI. V shed 3 bases and J shed 0 bases, with 15 bases lying between them. Combining the CDR3 with reference TRBV2 and TRBJ1-5 gives the whole variable domain EPEVTQTPSHQVTQMGQEVILRCVPISNHLYFYWYRQILGQKVEFLVSFYNNEISEKSEIFDDQFSVERPDGSNFTLKIRSTKLEDSAMYFCASSDDSTAYSNQPQHFGDGTRLSIL.

In regard to this clonotype: A read error may explain this, as a much larger clone is one base away. The chain carries TRBV7-6 and TRBJ1-3; D ambiguous. The CDR3 has 12 residues. Germline V gene lookup returns CDR1 SGHVS and CDR2 FNYEAQ. Trimming removed 5 bases from V and 5 bases from J, with 7 bases in between. This CDR3 reads CASSLTRNTIYF. CDR3 DNA: TGTGCCAGCAGCCTAACTAGAAACACCATATATTTT.

As regards this clonotype: A much more abundant neighbour one base away suggests this may be a read error. This chain joins TRBV7-9 and TRBJ1-4; no clear D. This CDR3 is 13 amino acids long. Looked up from germline, CDR1 is SEHNR and CDR2 is FQNEAQ (reference sequence). The V and J ends lost 7 bases and 12 bases respectively, with 18 bases between them. In nucleotides, the CDR3 is TGTGCCAGCACTGGACTCCTCGGCGAACAACTGTTTTTT. Its protein is CASTGLLGEQLFF. Using reference TRBV7-9 and TRBJ1-4 for the parts outside the CDR3, the full variable domain is DTGVSQNPRHKITKRGQNVTFRCDPISEHNRLYWYRQTLGQGPEFLTYFQNEAQLEKSRLLSDRFSAERPKGSFSTLEIQRTEQGDSAMYLCASTGLLGEQLFFGSGTQLSVL.

About this clonotype itself: No conserved phenylalanine or tryptophan is present at the end of the CDR3, so a read error is the likely explanation. No DNA is shown, since the ends of the CDR3 on it are uncertain; the CDR3 is the one TCRdb lists. V gene TRBV29-1 combines with J gene TRBJ1-1. The CDR3 adds up to 12 amino acids, both ends counted. Germline V CDR1 and CDR2: SQVTM, ANQGSEA. The CDR3 spells CSVGPLNTEALL.

This clonotype was recorded many times. V gene TRBV18 combines with J gene TRBJ2-7; TRBD1 aligns across 8 bases. CDR3 length equals 14 residues. Germline CDR1 is KGHSH and CDR2 is LQKENI. V trimming: 4 bases; J trimming: 3 bases; junction bases outside the gene matches: 5. CDR3 in DNA: TGTGCCAGCTCACGGACAGGGCCGAACTACGAGCAGTACTTC. Translated: CASSRTGPNYEQYF.

This clonotype was counted ten times or more. This chain joins TRBV27 and TRBJ2-7, with D perhaps being TRBD1 or TRBD2 (5 bases each). Germline V gives CDR1 MNHEY, CDR2 SMNVEV (reference sequence). This CDR3 contains 19 residues. The V end lost 0 bases, the J end lost 2 bases, and 23 bases lay between the germline ends. The CDR3 bases are TGTGCCAGCAGTTTATCCCGAGGCCGGGACCAGGGTTTTACCTACGAGCAGTACTTC. Amino acids: CASSLSRGRDQGFTYEQYF.

Details on this clonotype: A much larger clone differs from this one at a single base, so this may be a read error. This chain uses TRBV28 with TRBJ2-5; a possible D gene is TRBD2 (5 bases). The germline gives CDR1 MDHEN, CDR2 SYDVKM. This CDR3 has 15 residues. As DNA, the CDR3 is TGTGCCAGCGGCCCGGGTGTCTGGGAGAGGGAGACCCAGTGCTTC. This translates into CASGPGVWERETQCF.

This clonotype has a handful of counts. A read error may explain this, as a much larger clone is one base away. The J gene is TRBJ1-3, the V gene TRBV4-3; 7 positions match TRBD1. CDR1 and CDR2 from the germline V gene are LGHNA and YSLEER. CDR3 length: 18 residues. J lost 0 bases, V lost 2 bases, and 10 bases had no gene match. The CDR3 loop reads CASSQTADRPNSGNTIYF. DNA of the CDR3: TGCGCCAGCAGCCAAACGGCGGACAGGCCGAACTCTGGAAACACCATATATTTT.

This clonotype was seen ten or more times. The chain combines TRBV7-2 with TRBJ2-3; 7 positions agree with TRBD2. Germline-derived CDR1 and CDR2 are SGHTA and FQGNSA. Trimming cost V 0 bases and J 5 bases; bases outside gene matches: 8. The CDR3 sequence is 16 residues long. The chain's CDR3 is CASSLASLALGDTQYF. CDR3 coding DNA: TGTGCCAGCAGCTTAGCCTCACTAGCGCTAGGAGATACGCAGTATTTT.

This clonotype came up a few times. A much more abundant neighbour one base away suggests this may be a read error. V gene TRBV6-2 or TRBV6-3 combines with J gene TRBJ1-5; no clear D gene. Germline values: CDR1 MNHEY, CDR2 SVGEGT. The CDR3 has 15 residues. V gave up 2 bases and J gave up 5 bases, with 13 bases separating them. The CDR3 protein is CASSYHSAGYQPQHF. In DNA, the CDR3 is TGTGCCAGCAGTTACCACTCCGCCGGCTATCAGCCCCAGCATTTT.

The table lists this clonotype with many counts. V is TRBV7-9 and J is TRBJ2-3; 12 bases are a match to TRBD2. CDR1 SEHNR and CDR2 FQNEAQ come from the germline V gene (reference sequence). The junction had 7 bases not matched to a gene; V was cut back by 5 bases and J by 4 bases. The CDR3 length is 16 residues. This CDR3 is CASSPTSGGPSDTQYF. The CDR3 region has the DNA TGTGCCAGCAGCCCCACTAGCGGGGGGCCCTCAGATACGCAGTATTTT. Full variable domain (remainder filled in from reference TRBV7-9 and TRBJ2-3): DTGVSQNPRHKITKRGQNVTFRCDPISEHNRLYWYRQTLGQGPEFLTYFQNEAQLEKSRLLSDRFSAERPKGSFSTLEIQRTEQGDSAMYLCASSPTSGGPSDTQYFGPGTRLTVL.

In this sample, this clonotype turned up many times. The chain combines TRBV19 with TRBJ1-5; D unresolved. CDR3 length: 15 amino acids. The germline CDR1 and CDR2 sequences are LNHDA and SQIVND (reference sequence). Trimming removed 3 bases from V and 3 bases from J, with 12 bases in between. The chain's CDR3 is CASSIQGNTNQPQHF. The CDR3 nucleotides are TGTGCCAGTAGTATTCAAGGGAATACCAATCAGCCCCAGCATTTT.

This clonotype showed up many times. The CDR3 coding sequence is TGTGCCAGCAGTTTGGGGGTAACCTATAATTCACCCCTCCACTTT. Translating it yields CASSLGVTYNSPLHF. The V call is TRBV28, the J call TRBJ1-6, with a weak D call TRBD1 (5 bases). This CDR3 has 15 amino acids. Germline values: CDR1 MDHEN, CDR2 SYDVKM. V was cut by 3 bases and J by 2 bases, with 8 bases left in between.

This clonotype was seen many times. The chain uses TRBV7-9 and TRBJ2-7; a weak D match, TRBD1 (6 bases). Per the germline V gene, CDR1 is SEHNR and CDR2 is FQNEAQ (reference sequence). Trimming stripped 7 bases from V and 5 bases from J, with 15 bases between. The CDR3 has 13 amino acids. As DNA, the CDR3 is TGTGCCAGCACCGCAGGGGCGCGGGACGAGCAGTACTTC. Its translation is CASTAGARDEQYF.